This T cell receptor (beta chain) is from a study of OX40 agonist ivuxolimab in advanced cancers. The protocol was immunoSEQ multiplex PCR, while the TCRdb copy is restricted to in-frame clones and leaves out a portion. This sample has over 85,000 clones, with approximately 93% found just once. The CDR3 totals 12 residues. Germline V CDR1 and CDR2: SNHLY, FYNNEI. V dropped 7 bases and J dropped 0 bases, with 1 base sitting between them. Sequenced here: CD4+ or CD8+ T cells sorted from blood, sampled in a trial of the OX40 agonist ivuxolimab. This receptor was obtained from an adult with an advanced solid tumor such as melanoma, head and neck, liver or kidney cancer. The chain has TRBV2 and TRBJ2-6; D unclear. The CDR3 loop reads CASTSGANVLTF. In DNA, the CDR3 is TGTGCCAGCACCTCTGGGGCCAACGTCCTGACTTTC.